The 27 T cell receptor beta chains below all came from one sample that was sequenced in a study of T cells in localized non-small cell lung cancer. Only in-frame clones appear in the TCRdb table, and some are missing; sequencing was by immunoSEQ multiplex PCR. The data contain tens of thousands of clones, 85% to 95% of them singletons. Here the sequenced sample was peripheral blood, taken before any cancer treatment. The receptors originated from a female donor of 60 years or more with stage I lung adenocarcinoma.

The sample holds one count of this clone. This sequence joins TRBV10-3 and TRBJ1-2; maybe TRBD1 (5 bases). The CDR3 consists of 16 residues. V was cut by 0 bases and J by 8 bases, with 19 bases left in between. Germline loops: CDR1 ENHRY, CDR2 SYGVKD. The CDR3 protein is CAISESAGQGSGGYTF. For the CDR3, the DNA is TGTGCCATCAGTGAGTCGGCGGGTCAGGGATCGGGAGGCTACACCTTC.

This chain links TRBV25-1 with TRBJ2-3, with D possibly matching TRBD1 (6 bases). The CDR3 totals 14 residues. With 2 bases removed from V and 1 base from J, the gap between germline ends came to 7 bases. Per the germline V gene, CDR1 is MGHDK and CDR2 is SYGVNS. CDR3 nucleotides: TGTGCCAGCAGTGAAGGGGGCCGCACAGATACGCAGTATTTT. Translated: CASSEGGRTDTQYF.

V and J are TRBV15 and TRBJ2-1, with unresolved D. V lost 5 bases to trimming and J lost 11 bases, with 10 bases between them. Germline values: CDR1 LNHNV, CDR2 YYDKDF (reference sequence). The CDR3 contains 11 residues. CDR3 DNA: TGTGCCACCAGCTCGTCTAGAAAGCAGTTCTTC. It is translated as CATSSSRKQFF.

The chain recombines TRBV19 with TRBJ2-1, with 10 bases that match TRBD2. This CDR3 comprises 18 residues. From germline, CDR1 is LNHDA and CDR2 SQIVND (reference sequence). With V trimmed by 5 bases and J by 0 bases, 10 bases remained unmatched. The CDR3, as DNA: TGTGCCAGTAGTGTAGCGAGCGGGAGGGTTCGCTCCTACAATGAGCAGTTCTTC. Translating gives CASSVASGRVRSYNEQFF.

This chain joins TRBV6-5 and TRBJ1-2; possibly TRBD1 for D (5 bases). CDR1 MNHEY and CDR2 SVGAGI come from the germline V gene. Trimming shortened V by 0 bases and J by 4 bases, and 9 bases separated the two germline ends. The CDR3 length is 14 residues. The chain's CDR3 is CASSYSTGFYGYTF. CDR3 nucleotides: TGTGCCAGCAGTTACTCTACAGGATTCTATGGCTACACCTTC.

This clone appeared a single time. The rearrangement joins TRBV6-5 to TRBJ1-1; a possible D gene is TRBD1 (5 bases). V was cut by 7 bases and J by 5 bases, with 11 bases left in between. This CDR3 contains 12 residues. Germline assignment: CDR1 MNHEY and CDR2 SVGAGI. In DNA, the CDR3 is TGTGCCAGCACTAAGTGGGGGACTGAAGCTTTCTTT. Residues: CASTKWGTEAFF.

This chain joins TRBV27 and TRBJ1-3; 10 positions match TRBD1. The junction had 9 bases not matched to a gene; V was cut back by 5 bases and J by 5 bases. The CDR3 totals 16 residues. In germline, CDR1 is MNHEY, CDR2 SMNVEV (reference sequence). Here the CDR3 DNA reads TGTGCCAGCAGTCCATCCGGGACAGGGGTGCGAAACACCATATATTTT. This sequence encodes CASSPSGTGVRNTIYF.

V is TRBV12-5 and J is TRBJ1-2, with 8 bases lining up with TRBD1. J gave up 0 bases and V 1 base, and 1 base lay outside the gene matches. There are 15 residues in the CDR3. Germline V lookup: CDR1 LGHNT, CDR2 FRNRAP. CDR3 loop: CASGLEQGANYGYTF. CDR3 sequence (DNA): TGTGCTAGTGGTTTGGAACAGGGGGCTAACTATGGCTACACCTTC.

Here the CDR3 DNA reads TGTGCCAGCAGCTTAACCAGTCTAGTTCAAGAGACCCAGTACTTC. Its translation is CASSLTSLVQETQYF. The V and J genes are TRBV7-9 and TRBJ2-5; D is unresolved. The CDR3 spans 15 residues. Trimming took 2 bases from V and 2 from J, leaving 12 bases between them. CDR1 is SEHNR, CDR2 FQNEAQ, per germline (reference sequence). Based on the CDR3 plus reference TRBV7-9 and TRBJ2-5, the full variable domain is DTGVSQNPRHKITKRGQNVTFRCDPISEHNRLYWYRQTLGQGPEFLTYFQNEAQLEKSRLLSDRFSAERPKGSFSTLEIQRTEQGDSAMYLCASSLTSLVQETQYFGPGTRLLVL.

V gene TRBV10-2 combines with J gene TRBJ2-7; D uncertain. The CDR3 has 12 amino acids. V was cut by 0 bases and J by 3 bases, with 3 bases left in between. Germline assignment: CDR1 WSHSY and CDR2 SAAADI. The CDR3 DNA reads as TGCGCCAGCAGTGAGTCAGGCTACGAGCAGTACTTC. This encodes CASSESGYEQYF.

In DNA, the CDR3 is TGTGCCAGCAGCTTTGGGGGGATAAGAAACATTCAGTACTTC. Translated, it gives CASSFGGIRNIQYF. This sequence joins TRBV11-2 and TRBJ2-4, with a weak D call TRBD2 (6 bases). Between the trimmed V and J ends, which lost 3 bases and 6 bases, there was a span of 12 bases. Looked up from germline, CDR1 is SGHAT and CDR2 is FQNNGV. The CDR3 runs 14 residues.

The gene calls are TRBV19 and TRBJ1-4; 7 bases agree with TRBD1. This CDR3 comprises 14 residues. V lost 3 bases and J lost 8; bases outside the gene matches: 6. Germline V gene data show CDR1 as LNHDA and CDR2 as SQIVND (reference sequence). The CDR3 DNA reads as TGTGCCAGTAGTATCTTCGGACAGGAAGAAAAACTGTTTTTT. Amino acids: CASSIFGQEEKLFF.

The chain is built from TRBV6-1 and TRBJ2-7; no firm D call. Germline assignment: CDR1 MNHNS and CDR2 SASEGT. V was clipped by 7 bases and J by 2 bases, with 12 bases between them. CDR3 length: 13 amino acids. The CDR3 here is CASTFGVAYEQYV. CDR3 coding DNA: TGTGCCAGCACCTTCGGCGTAGCCTACGAGCAGTACGTC.

The rearrangement joins TRBV7-9 to TRBJ1-2; TRBD1 aligns across 11 bases. The CDR3 length is 15 residues. Looked up from germline, CDR1 is SEHNR and CDR2 is FQNEAQ (reference sequence). After removal of 0 bases from V and 7 bases from J, the junction contained 4 bases not matched to a gene. This CDR3 is CASSLAGQGARGYTF. In DNA form, the CDR3 reads TGTGCCAGCAGCTTAGCCGGACAGGGGGCTCGTGGCTACACCTTC.

This chain connects TRBV11-2 to TRBJ1-2; D gene uncertain. Germline CDR1 reads SGHAT; CDR2 reads FQNNGV. The CDR3 length is 14 residues. Trimming shortened V by 0 bases and J by 3 bases, and 8 bases separated the two germline ends. The CDR3 sequence: CASSLDMRDYGYTF. CDR3 in DNA: TGTGCCAGCAGCTTAGATATGCGGGACTATGGCTACACCTTC.

The rearrangement uses TRBV7-2 and TRBJ1-2; 9 bases agree with TRBD1. Germline CDR1 reads SGHTA; CDR2 reads FQGNSA. The CDR3 length is 16 residues. The junction had 12 bases not matched to a gene; V was cut back by 5 bases and J by 5 bases. This CDR3 reads CASSTATGGAGYGYTF. CDR3 sequence (DNA): TGTGCCAGCAGCACTGCCACAGGGGGCGCTGGATATGGCTACACCTTC.

The chain carries TRBV6-1 and TRBJ2-5; D remains ambiguous. V lost 8 bases to trimming and J lost 2 bases, with 15 bases between them. The CDR3 covers 14 residues. Germline V gene sequence: CDR1 MNHNS, CDR2 SASEGT. CDR3 region: CASDAAEYQETQYF. Written as DNA, the CDR3 is TGTGCCAGCGACGCAGCCGAATATCAAGAGACCCAGTACTTC.

V gene TRBV14 combines with J gene TRBJ2-7; D remains unclear. The CDR3 covers 18 residues. The germline V gene encodes CDR1 SGHDN and CDR2 FVKESK. V was pared by 1 base and J by 1 base, with 20 bases between. The CDR3 loop is CASSQATSMGSWSYEQYF. Here the CDR3 DNA reads TGTGCCAGCAGCCAAGCGACGTCAATGGGTTCCTGGTCCTACGAGCAGTACTTC.

In this sample, this clone turned up once. Other DNA sequences in this sample translate to the same CDR3. The V and J genes are TRBV6-5 and TRBJ1-5, with no clear D. V was pared by 0 bases and J by 4 bases, with 7 bases between. This CDR3 has 14 residues. Germline loops: CDR1 MNHEY, CDR2 SVGAGI. The CDR3 sequence is CASSYSGGNQPQHF. Written as DNA, the CDR3 is TGTGCCAGCAGTTACTCCGGCGGTAATCAGCCCCAGCATTTT.

The chain recombines TRBV9 with TRBJ2-2, with TRBD2 identical over 10 bases. Per the germline V gene, CDR1 is SGDLS and CDR2 is YYNGEE. With V trimmed by 0 bases and J by 2 bases, 7 bases remained unmatched. The CDR3 is 18 amino acids. The DNA of the CDR3 is TGTGCCAGCAGCGTAGGTTCCCTAGCGGGAGCAAACACCGGGGAGCTGTTTTTT. Translated: CASSVGSLAGANTGELFF.

V usage is TRBV7-2 and J usage is TRBJ2-2, with 7 bases matching TRBD2. V was clipped by 6 bases and J by 3 bases; unmatched bases: 7. CDR3 size: 15 residues. Germline-derived CDR1 and CDR2 are SGHTA and FQGNSA. DNA of the CDR3: TGTGCCAGCAGAATGGGAGGGAGGGACACCGGGGAGCTGTTTTTT. Translation gives CASRMGGRDTGELFF.

The chain employs TRBV19 and TRBJ2-3, with TRBD2 identical over 8 bases. With 6 bases clipped from V and 0 bases from J, the junction kept 5 bases outside the gene matches. The germline CDR1 and CDR2 sequences are LNHDA and SQIVND (reference sequence). CDR3 length equals 15 residues. CDR3 sequence: CASSPSGGSTDTQYF. The CDR3 bases are TGTGCCAGTAGCCCCAGCGGGGGAAGCACAGATACGCAGTATTTT.

The chain recombines TRBV10-3 with TRBJ2-2; unclear D gene. The V end lost 11 bases, the J end lost 5 bases, and 9 bases lay between the germline ends. The germline V gene has CDR1 ENHRY and CDR2 SYGVKD. The CDR3 contains 11 residues. The CDR3 nucleotides are TGTGCCGTCATGGGAACCGGGGAGCTGTTTTTT. It yields the protein CAVMGTGELFF.

The genes are TRBV28 and TRBJ2-3, with 8 bases aligning to TRBD2. This CDR3 is built from 15 residues. The J segment lost 3 bases and the V segment lost 6 bases, leaving 8 bases of the junction unmatched. Per germline, CDR1 MDHEN and CDR2 SYDVKM. CDR3 bases: TGTGCCAGCAGCGCCGGGACTAGTGGAACAGATACGCAGTATTTT. Protein sequence: CASSAGTSGTDTQYF.

The V gene is TRBV14, the J gene TRBJ1-3; D gene ambiguous. Germline V gene data show CDR1 as SGHDN and CDR2 as FVKESK. CDR3 length: 15 amino acids. The V gene lost 1 base and the J gene lost 0 bases, with 7 bases spanning the gap. The CDR3 loop reads CASSQVQYSGNTIYF. For the CDR3, the DNA is TGTGCCAGCAGCCAAGTACAGTACTCTGGAAACACCATATATTTT.

The rearrangement links TRBV11-2 to TRBJ2-5, with 8 nucleotides matching TRBD1. Germline V lookup: CDR1 SGHAT, CDR2 FQNNGV. The CDR3 extends over 15 amino acids. With 2 bases clipped from V and 7 bases from J, the junction kept 9 bases outside the gene matches. The CDR3 is CASSLTGQGRGTQYF. The DNA for the CDR3 is TGTGCCAGCAGCTTAACCGGACAGGGAAGAGGGACCCAGTACTTC.

V gene TRBV27 combines with J gene TRBJ1-2, with 8 positions matching TRBD1. The CDR3 is 13 amino acids. After removal of 2 bases from V and 6 bases from J, the junction contained 2 bases not matched to a gene. Germline V gives CDR1 MNHEY, CDR2 SMNVEV (reference sequence). CDR3 sequence reads: CASSLVRGHGYTF. CDR3 nucleotides: TGTGCCAGCAGTTTAGTCAGGGGGCATGGCTACACCTTC.